The next 27 T cell receptor beta chains were all read from a single sample in a study of blood T cell repertoires in COVID-19. Data came from immunoSEQ multiplex PCR; TCRdb stores just in-frame clones and leaves some out. The sample records about 400,000 clones, roughly 90% being singletons. The sample taken for sequencing was PBMCs or T cells enriched from blood (not recorded which). Receptor source: a woman aged 40 to 50 with acute COVID-19.

The CDR3 DNA follows: TGTGCCACCAGTGACCGAGGTACGGGCTCCTACGAGCAGTACTTC. Protein sequence: CATSDRGTGSYEQYF. The chain combines TRBV24-1 with TRBJ2-7; the D is unclear. Per germline, CDR1 KGHDR and CDR2 SFDVKD. Trimming left V 4 bases short and J 0 bases short, with 12 bases between. The CDR3 is 15 residues long.

V is TRBV7-9 and J is TRBJ1-1; TRBD1 matches 7 bases. Trimming at V came to 7 bases and at J to 2 bases, leaving 10 bases not matched to a gene. The CDR3 spans 15 residues. CDR1 is SEHNR and CDR2 is FQNEAQ in the germline V gene (reference sequence). The CDR3 DNA is TGTGCCAGCACCTCCCTAACAGGGGCTAACACTGAAGCTTTCTTT. This codes for CASTSLTGANTEAFF.

The V call is TRBV6-1, the J call TRBJ2-5; a possible D gene is TRBD1 (5 bases). CDR3 length: 13 residues. The germline V and J ends were trimmed by 3 bases and 7 bases, with 12 bases remaining between them. Germline V lookup: CDR1 MNHNS, CDR2 SASEGT. The CDR3 sequence is CASSEQGPGTQYF. The CDR3 DNA reads as TGTGCCAGCAGTGAGCAGGGCCCCGGGACCCAGTACTTC.

This chain uses TRBV9 with TRBJ1-5, with D tentatively TRBD1 (5 bases). There are 14 residues in the CDR3. Germline CDR1 reads SGDLS; CDR2 reads YYNGEE. V dropped 5 bases and J dropped 0 bases, with 9 bases sitting between them. The CDR3 sequence: CASSGGNSNQPQHF. In nucleotides, the CDR3 is TGTGCCAGCAGTGGGGGGAATAGCAATCAGCCCCAGCATTTT.

The chain has TRBV18 and TRBJ1-1; possible D gene TRBD1, 6 bases. Germline V gene lookup returns CDR1 KGHSH and CDR2 LQKENI. Between the trimmed V and J ends, which lost 3 bases and 4 bases, there was a span of 9 bases. The CDR3 length is 13 residues. The chain's CDR3 is CASSPSRGTEAFF. The CDR3 bases are TGTGCCAGCTCACCGTCCAGGGGCACTGAAGCTTTCTTT.

The chain couples TRBV11-2 to TRBJ2-1; the match to TRBD2 covers 8 bases. Germline CDR1 and CDR2: SGHAT and FQNNGV. This CDR3 region has 16 residues. The J segment lost 6 bases and the V segment lost 5 bases, leaving 12 bases of the junction unmatched. CDR3 DNA: TGTGCCAGCAGCCTAGGTGGGACTAGGAGGAGCAATGAGCAGTTCTTC. Protein product: CASSLGGTRRSNEQFF.

The chain has TRBV30 and TRBJ2-7; D may be TRBD1 (6 bases). V was shortened by 0 bases and J by 0 bases, with 9 bases between the two germline ends. CDR3 length: 14 residues. CDR1 and CDR2 from the germline V gene are GTSNPN and SVGIG (reference sequence). The CDR3 DNA sequence: TGTGCCTGGAGTGTGGGCAGGGGCTCCTACGAGCAGTACTTC. Its translation is CAWSVGRGSYEQYF.

CDR3 nucleotide sequence: TGTGCCAGCAGCCACCTGGGGCTAAGTGACTACAATGAGCAGTTCTTC. Its translation is CASSHLGLSDYNEQFF. This chain connects TRBV3-1 (or the pseudogene TRBV3-2) to TRBJ2-1; tentative D call: TRBD1 (5 bases). CDR3 length: 16 amino acids. Germline CDR1 LGHDT, CDR2 YNNKEL (reference sequence). V shed 3 bases and J shed 3 bases, with 15 bases lying between them.

The CDR3 loop reads CASTYRELYNSPLHF. The CDR3 DNA reads as TGTGCCAGCACGTACAGGGAGCTCTATAATTCACCCCTCCACTTT. V is TRBV6-6 and J is TRBJ1-6, with a tentative D call TRBD1 (6 bases). V gave up 7 bases and J gave up 3 bases, with 13 bases separating them. The CDR3 has 15 residues. CDR1 and CDR2 (germline): MNHNY, SVGAGI (reference sequence).

The chain recombines TRBV5-1 with TRBJ2-7; D may be TRBD1 (5 bases). V lost 2 bases and J 1 base, leaving 13 bases between the germline ends. Germline CDR1 reads SGHRS; CDR2 reads YFSETQ. The CDR3 length is 15 residues. The DNA of the CDR3 is TGCGCCAGCAGCTTCGGTCAGGGCCTATCCTACGAGCAGTACTTC. This translates into CASSFGQGLSYEQYF.

The rearrangement joins TRBV4-1 to TRBJ1-4; the D gene is possibly TRBD1 (6 bases). With 0 bases removed from V and 7 bases from J, the gap between germline ends came to 12 bases. The germline CDR1 and CDR2 sequences are MGHRA and YSYEKL. CDR3 size: 15 residues. CDR3 sequence: CASSQDSSGVEKLFF. The CDR3 coding sequence is TGCGCCAGCAGCCAAGATTCTTCAGGGGTTGAAAAACTGTTTTTT.

V is TRBV29-1 and J is TRBJ1-1, with a weak D call TRBD1 (5 bases). Germline CDR1 and CDR2: SQVTM and ANQGSEA. V was cut by 5 bases and J by 4 bases, with 14 bases left in between. The CDR3 has 13 residues. CDR3: CSVPSGLSTEAFF. CDR3 sequence (DNA): TGCAGCGTTCCGTCGGGACTGAGCACTGAAGCTTTCTTT. The full variable domain, its missing parts supplied by reference TRBV29-1 and TRBJ1-1, is SAVISQKPSRDICQRGTSLTIQCQVDSQVTMMFWYRQQPGQSLTLIATANQGSEATYESGFVIDKFPISRPNLTFSTLTVSNMSPEDSSIYLCSVPSGLSTEAFFGQGTRLTVV.

The genes are TRBV7-2 and TRBJ2-1; 9 bases align to TRBD2. The V gene end was trimmed by 2 bases and the J gene end by 4 bases; junction bases not matched to a gene: 6. Germline V CDR1 and CDR2: SGHTA, FQGNSA. There are 16 residues in the CDR3. CDR3 protein: CASSLISGGTYNEQFF. CDR3 nucleotides: TGTGCCAGCAGCTTAATCAGCGGGGGGACGTACAATGAGCAGTTCTTC. Complete variable domain (other parts from reference TRBV7-2 and TRBJ2-1): GAGVSQSPSNKVTEKGKDVELRCDPISGHTALYWYRQSLGQGLEFLIYFQGNSAPDKSGLPSDRFSAERTGGSVSTLTIQRTQQEDSAVYLCASSLISGGTYNEQFFGPGTRLTVL.

The chain combines TRBV18 with TRBJ2-7, with 10 bases identical to TRBD1. Trimming at V came to 3 bases and at J to 2 bases, leaving 7 bases not matched to a gene. The CDR3 runs to 16 residues. In germline, CDR1 is KGHSH, CDR2 LQKENI. CDR3 in amino acids: CASSPTVGTGAYEQYF. The CDR3 DNA reads TGTGCCAGCTCACCCACGGTTGGGACAGGGGCCTACGAGCAGTACTTC.

The chain uses TRBV30 and TRBJ2-2; D is perhaps TRBD2 (6 bases). CDR3 size: 15 residues. The V gene's germline CDR1 is GTSNPN and CDR2 SVGIG (reference sequence). Trimming stripped 6 bases from V and 3 bases from J, with 17 bases between. CDR3 in DNA: TGTGCCTGCCCCCCTTTAGCGGAGTACACCGGGGAGCTGTTTTTT. Protein product: CACPPLAEYTGELFF.

V and J are TRBV25-1 and TRBJ1-2, with TRBD1 as a possible D gene (5 bases). CDR1 is MGHDK, CDR2 SYGVNS, per germline. The CDR3 is made up of 14 amino acids. V was pared by 1 base and J by 4 bases, with 10 bases between. DNA for the CDR3: TGTGCCAGCAGTGAATGGGGCAGGGCCTATGGCTACACCTTC. The encoded protein is CASSEWGRAYGYTF.

The chain joins TRBV7-9 to TRBJ2-5; D might be TRBD1 (5 bases). The CDR3 runs to 12 residues. Trimming took 6 bases from V and 5 from J, leaving 10 bases between them. Germline values: CDR1 SEHNR, CDR2 FQNEAQ (reference sequence). The CDR3 spells CASSRGSETQYF. The CDR3 DNA sequence: TGTGCCAGCAGTAGGGGCAGCGAGACCCAGTACTTC.

V gene TRBV11-2 combines with J gene TRBJ1-4, with 8 bases that match TRBD1. The CDR3 has 15 residues. With V trimmed by 2 bases and J by 8 bases, 7 bases remained unmatched. Germline CDR1 is SGHAT and CDR2 is FQNNGV. The CDR3 region has the DNA TGTGCCAGCAGCTTATACGACAGGGGACAAGAAAAACTGTTTTTT. Protein product: CASSLYDRGQEKLFF.

The chain uses TRBV12-3 or TRBV12-4 and TRBJ2-1; perhaps TRBD1 as D (5 bases). This CDR3 has 13 residues. Trimming cost V 6 bases and J 10 bases, with 16 bases left between them. The CDR3, as DNA: TGTGCCAGCAGACCCCCTCAGGGTTGGGAGCAGTTCTTC. It codes for CASRPPQGWEQFF.

This chain connects TRBV2 to TRBJ1-6, with a possible D match to TRBD1 (5 bases). Between the trimmed V and J ends, which lost 8 bases and 0 bases, there was a span of 11 bases. This CDR3 is built from 15 residues. CDR1 and CDR2 (germline): SNHLY, FYNNEI. The CDR3 nucleotides read TGTGCCAGCGTGGGGGGGAGCTCCTATAATTCACCCCTCCACTTT. It encodes CASVGGSSYNSPLHF.

The chain couples TRBV11-2 to TRBJ2-6, with D hard to call. The ends were cut back, 5 bases at V and 2 bases at J, with 16 bases in the middle. This CDR3 has 17 residues. Germline V gene data show CDR1 as SGHAT and CDR2 as FQNNGV. The CDR3 region is CASSPTYVNAGANVLTF. The CDR3, as DNA: TGTGCCAGCAGCCCCACTTACGTAAACGCTGGGGCCAACGTCCTGACTTTC.

This chain joins TRBV24-1 and TRBJ2-3, with D hard to call. V was clipped by 5 bases and J by 6 bases, with 5 bases between them. Germline assignment: CDR1 KGHDR and CDR2 SFDVKD. CDR3 length: 11 amino acids. Here the CDR3 DNA reads TGTGCCACCAGTGTGAGGGATACGCAGTATTTT. It is translated as CATSVRDTQYF.

The chain has TRBV4-2 and TRBJ2-2; TRBD2 aligns across 12 bases. Germline V gives CDR1 LGHNA, CDR2 YNFKEQ. Trimming removed 1 base from V and 8 bases from J; junction bases left unmatched: 5. There are 16 residues in the CDR3. The CDR3 spells CASSQGLAGVSGELFF. The DNA for the CDR3 is TGTGCCAGCAGCCAAGGACTAGCGGGGGTGTCTGGGGAGCTGTTTTTT.

The rearrangement joins TRBV30 to TRBJ2-3, with 7 bases that match TRBD2. There are 13 residues in the CDR3. The germline V gene has CDR1 GTSNPN and CDR2 SVGIG (reference sequence). V gave up 3 bases and J gave up 4 bases; unmatched junction bases: 4. The CDR3 is CAWSGGRSDTQYF. As DNA, the CDR3 is TGTGCCTGGAGCGGGGGGAGGTCAGATACGCAGTATTTT.

The chain links TRBV19 to TRBJ1-2, with 7 bases aligning to TRBD1. Germline CDR1 reads LNHDA; CDR2 reads SQIVND (reference sequence). V lost 3 bases, J lost 1 base, and 11 bases stayed unmatched. The CDR3 has 17 amino acids. The CDR3 DNA is TGTGCCAGTAGTATCAGGAGGGGGCTTAATCATAACTATGGCTACACCTTC. Translated, it gives CASSIRRGLNHNYGYTF.

Written as DNA, the CDR3 is TGTGCCACCTCCTACGGGGGGTCCTACAATGAGCAGTTCTTC. Translated: CATSYGGSYNEQFF. V is TRBV19 and J is TRBJ2-1, with 7 nucleotides matching TRBD2. From germline, CDR1 is LNHDA and CDR2 SQIVND (reference sequence). The CDR3 runs 14 residues. Unmatched junction bases numbered 7, after V lost 10 bases and J lost 1 base.

This clone appeared once. The chain carries TRBV23-1 and TRBJ2-7; the match to TRBD2 covers 10 bases. TRBV23-1 is given ORF status, its function remaining uncertain. This CDR3 is 21 amino acids long. The V gene end was trimmed by 5 bases and the J gene end by 0 bases; junction bases not matched to a gene: 22. The CDR3: CASSVPQDPGFLAGDSYEQYF. The CDR3 coding sequence is TGCGCCAGCAGTGTACCACAGGACCCGGGTTTTCTAGCGGGGGACTCCTACGAGCAGTACTTC.